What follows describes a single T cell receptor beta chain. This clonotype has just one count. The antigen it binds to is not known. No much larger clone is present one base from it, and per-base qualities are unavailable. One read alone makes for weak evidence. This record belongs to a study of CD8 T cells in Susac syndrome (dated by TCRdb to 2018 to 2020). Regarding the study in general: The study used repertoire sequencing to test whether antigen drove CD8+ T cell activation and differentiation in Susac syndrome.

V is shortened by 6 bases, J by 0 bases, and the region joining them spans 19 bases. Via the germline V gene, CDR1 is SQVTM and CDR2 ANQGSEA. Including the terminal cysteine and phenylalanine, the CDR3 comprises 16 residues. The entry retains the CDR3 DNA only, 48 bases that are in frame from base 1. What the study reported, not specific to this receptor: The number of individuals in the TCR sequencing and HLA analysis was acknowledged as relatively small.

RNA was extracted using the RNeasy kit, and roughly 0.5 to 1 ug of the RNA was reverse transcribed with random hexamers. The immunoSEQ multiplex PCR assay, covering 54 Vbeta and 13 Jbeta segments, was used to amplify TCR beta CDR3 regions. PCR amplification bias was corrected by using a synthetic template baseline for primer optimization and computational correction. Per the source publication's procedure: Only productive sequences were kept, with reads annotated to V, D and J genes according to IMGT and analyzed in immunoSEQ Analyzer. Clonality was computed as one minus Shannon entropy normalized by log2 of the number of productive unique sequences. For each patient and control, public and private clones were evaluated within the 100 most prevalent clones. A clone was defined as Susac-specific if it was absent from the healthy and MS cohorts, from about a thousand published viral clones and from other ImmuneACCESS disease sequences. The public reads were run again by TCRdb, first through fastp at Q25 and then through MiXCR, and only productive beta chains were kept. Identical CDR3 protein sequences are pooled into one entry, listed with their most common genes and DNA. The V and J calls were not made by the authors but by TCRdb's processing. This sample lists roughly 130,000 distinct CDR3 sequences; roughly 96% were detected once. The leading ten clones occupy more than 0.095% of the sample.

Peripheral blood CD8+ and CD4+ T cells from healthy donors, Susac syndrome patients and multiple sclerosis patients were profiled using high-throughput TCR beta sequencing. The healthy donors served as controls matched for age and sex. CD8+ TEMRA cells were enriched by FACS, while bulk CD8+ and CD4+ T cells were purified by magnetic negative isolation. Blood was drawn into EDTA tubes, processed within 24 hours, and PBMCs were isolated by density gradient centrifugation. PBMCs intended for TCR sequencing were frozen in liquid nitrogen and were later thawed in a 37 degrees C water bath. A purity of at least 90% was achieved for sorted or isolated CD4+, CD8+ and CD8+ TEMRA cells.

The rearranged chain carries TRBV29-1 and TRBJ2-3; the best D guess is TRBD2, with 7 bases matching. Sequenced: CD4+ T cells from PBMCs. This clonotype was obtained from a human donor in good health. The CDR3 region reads CSVPLRRGLSTDTQYF. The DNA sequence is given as TGCAGCGTGCCCCTACGGCGGGGGCTTAGCACAGATACGCAGTATTTT.